This TCR beta chain came from a study of immune evolution from preneoplasia to lung adenocarcinoma. Study in general: HLA loss of heterozygosity: roughly 7.5% AIS, about 15% MIA, around 33% ADC, none AAH.

Two lung cancer pathologists independently confirmed each histologic diagnosis. Produced via immunoSEQ multiplex PCR; TCRdb's table is partial and in-frame only. The sample has over 3,500 clones, around 85% seen once. This clone appeared a few times. CDR3 length: 13 amino acids. The germline V and J ends were trimmed by 2 bases and 8 bases, with 9 bases remaining between them. The germline V gene has CDR1 KGHSH and CDR2 LQKENI. The gene calls are TRBV18 and TRBJ1-4; a possible D gene is TRBD1 (5 bases). This clonotype originated in a person aged 45 to 60 with lung adenocarcinoma. Material for sequencing was FFPE invasive lung adenocarcinoma tissue. The CDR3 spells CASSPGAGEKLFF. In DNA, the CDR3 is TGTGCCAGCTCACCAGGGGCAGGGGAAAAACTGTTTTTT.